This passage covers 32 T cell receptor beta chains from one sample sequenced in a study of shared clonotypes between healthy human individuals. TCRdb's table, derived via immunoSEQ multiplex PCR, lists solely in-frame clones and lacks some. This table has 2 million to 2.5 million clones, almost 96% appearing once. The specimen sequenced was naive CD4+ T cells sorted from blood. Subset indicated: CD45RA+ positively selected. These receptors originate from a man aged 18 to 35 in good health.

The rearrangement joins TRBV2 to TRBJ1-4; D is unresolved. CDR1 and CDR2 (germline): SNHLY, FYNNEI. V was shortened by 4 bases and J by 3 bases, with 9 bases between the two germline ends. The CDR3 consists of 14 residues. The CDR3 reads CASSGAGPNEKLFF. In nucleotides, the CDR3 is TGTGCCAGCAGTGGGGCTGGACCTAATGAAAAACTGTTTTTT.

CDR3: CASSPLTGHTEAFF. CDR3 DNA: TGTGCCAGCTCACCACTCACAGGGCACACTGAAGCTTTCTTT. The chain joins TRBV18 to TRBJ1-1; maybe TRBD1 (6 bases). CDR3 size: 14 residues. Trimming removed 1 base from V and 3 bases from J, with 9 bases in between. Per the germline V gene, CDR1 is KGHSH and CDR2 is LQKENI.

To note about this clone: The sample carries other DNA sequences with the same CDR3. The chain joins TRBV2 to TRBJ2-7; D might be TRBD2 (7 bases). Looked up from germline, CDR1 is SNHLY and CDR2 is FYNNEI. The CDR3 length is 13 residues. The V end was cut by 6 bases, the J end by 7 bases, with 16 bases between. CDR3 protein: CASRDGGRGEQYF. CDR3 DNA: TGTGCCAGCAGGGACGGTGGGAGGGGGGAGCAGTACTTC.

The chain joins TRBV10-3 to TRBJ1-3; no clear D. V lost 6 bases, J lost 0 bases, and 12 bases lay in between. The germline gives CDR1 ENHRY, CDR2 SYGVKD. This CDR3 spans 15 amino acids. CDR3 in amino acids: CAIREATSSGNTIYF. The CDR3, as DNA: TGTGCCATCAGGGAGGCAACGAGCTCTGGAAACACCATATATTTT.

With regard to this clone: The junction shows a germline mismatch at one end, possibly a read error. This chain uses TRBV2 with TRBJ1-5; D possibly corresponds to TRBD1 (6 bases). Germline V lookup: CDR1 SNHLY, CDR2 FYNNEI. The CDR3 runs 15 residues. The DNA for the CDR3 is TGTGCCAGCAAGGGGGGGGACTTTAGCTATCAGCCCCAGCATTTT. Encoded protein: CASKGGDFSYQPQHF.

The chain has TRBV6-5 and TRBJ1-3, with D possibly TRBD1 on 6 matching bases. The germline V gene encodes CDR1 MNHEY and CDR2 SVGAGI. The CDR3 runs 15 residues. The V gene lost 0 bases and the J gene lost 5 bases, with 11 bases spanning the gap. CDR3 nucleotide sequence: TGTGCCAGCAGTTACTCGCCACAGGGACGAAACACCATATATTTT. The encoded protein is CASSYSPQGRNTIYF.

The rearrangement joins TRBV6-5 to TRBJ1-1; a possible D gene is TRBD1 (5 bases). Trimming removed 9 bases from V and 3 bases from J, with 17 bases in between. Germline V gene lookup returns CDR1 MNHEY and CDR2 SVGAGI. This CDR3 is 14 amino acids long. The CDR3 reads CARKPGRAHTEAFF. DNA of the CDR3: TGTGCCAGAAAACCGGGACGAGCGCACACTGAAGCTTTCTTT.

The chain combines TRBV9 with TRBJ2-2, with 8 nucleotides matching TRBD1. The ends lost 5 bases at V and 4 bases at J; junction bases unmatched: 4. The CDR3 consists of 14 residues. Germline-derived CDR1 and CDR2 are SGDLS and YYNGEE. CDR3 region: CASSTGGGTGELFF. CDR3 DNA sequence: TGTGCCAGCAGTACAGGGGGTGGCACCGGGGAGCTGTTTTTT.

In the case of this clone: The sample contains more than one DNA sequence encoding this CDR3. CDR3 sequence (DNA): TGCGCCAGCAGCCAAGAAACGGGCACAGATACGCAGTATTTT. Its protein is CASSQETGTDTQYF. The chain joins TRBV4-3 to TRBJ2-3; no clear D gene. V lost 0 bases to trimming and J lost 1 base, with 5 bases between them. This CDR3 has 14 residues. CDR1 LGHNA and CDR2 YSLEER come from the germline V gene.

This rearrangement joins TRBV5-4 to TRBJ1-3; D perhaps matches TRBD1 (5 bases). V was shortened by 4 bases and J by 0 bases, with 14 bases between the two germline ends. The CDR3 has 16 residues. Germline V CDR1 and CDR2: SGHNT, YYREEE (reference sequence). Written as DNA, the CDR3 is TGTGCCAGCAGCCCCGGTGGACAATACTCTGGAAACACCATATATTTT. Its protein is CASSPGGQYSGNTIYF.

The genes are TRBV7-2 and TRBJ2-5; tentative D call: TRBD1 (5 bases). This CDR3 is built from 14 residues. Germline V CDR1 and CDR2: SGHTA, FQGNSA. The V gene lost 8 bases and the J gene lost 7 bases, with 20 bases spanning the gap. The CDR3 reads CASAPLGRVGTQYF. CDR3 DNA sequence: TGTGCCAGCGCCCCTTTGGGGCGTGTAGGGACCCAGTACTTC.

V is TRBV5-1 and J is TRBJ2-1; tentative D call: TRBD2 (6 bases). CDR3 length: 17 amino acids. The V gene's germline CDR1 is SGHRS and CDR2 YFSETQ. With 2 bases removed from V and 12 bases from J, the gap between germline ends came to 27 bases. CDR3 in amino acids: CASSLGAGSFSLEGQFF. The CDR3 DNA reads TGCGCCAGCAGCTTAGGCGCGGGATCTTTTTCCCTTGAGGGGCAGTTCTTC.

This chain joins TRBV7-9 and TRBJ1-2, with 7 nucleotides matching TRBD1. The CDR3 runs 15 residues. The J segment lost 1 base and the V segment lost 1 base, leaving 3 bases of the junction unmatched. CDR1 and CDR2 (germline): SEHNR, FQNEAQ (reference sequence). The CDR3, as DNA: TGTGCCAGCAGCTTAGAAGGGGGCTTTAACTATGGCTACACCTTC. Translation: CASSLEGGFNYGYTF.

The chain joins TRBV2 to TRBJ2-1, with a tentative D call TRBD1 (5 bases). This CDR3 is built from 15 residues. V lost 8 bases and J lost 6, with 20 bases in between. Germline values: CDR1 SNHLY, CDR2 FYNNEI. CDR3 DNA sequence: TGTGCCAGCCTGAAGCCCCCCGTGACAGTCAATGAGCAGTTCTTC. It encodes CASLKPPVTVNEQFF. The full variable domain, rest sourced from reference TRBV2 and TRBJ2-1, is EPEVTQTPSHQVTQMGQEVILRCVPISNHLYFYWYRQILGQKVEFLVSFYNNEISEKSEIFDDQFSVERPDGSNFTLKIRSTKLEDSAMYFCASLKPPVTVNEQFFGPGTRLTVL.

This chain joins TRBV5-1 and TRBJ2-1; 11 nucleotides line up with TRBD1. The germline V gene encodes CDR1 SGHRS and CDR2 YFSETQ. This CDR3 comprises 15 residues. Trimming cost V 4 bases and J 4 bases; bases outside gene matches: 4. In DNA, the CDR3 is TGCGCCAGCAGCAGGGGACAGGGGGATTACAATGAGCAGTTCTTC. Its translation is CASSRGQGDYNEQFF. Full variable domain (remainder filled in from reference TRBV5-1 and TRBJ2-1): KAGVTQTPRYLIKTRGQQVTLSCSPISGHRSVSWYQQTPGQGLQFLFEYFSETQRNKGNFPGRFSGRQFSNSRSEMNVSTLELGDSALYLCASSRGQGDYNEQFFGPGTRLTVL.

This chain joins TRBV2 and TRBJ2-7; TRBD1 aligns across 9 bases. The germline V gene encodes CDR1 SNHLY and CDR2 FYNNEI. V shed 6 bases, J shed 1 base, and the junction held 7 bases outside the gene matches. The CDR3 has 15 residues. The CDR3 sequence is CASRLPGTGSYEQYF. CDR3 nucleotides: TGTGCCAGCAGGCTCCCCGGGACAGGGTCCTACGAGCAGTACTTC.

The chain has TRBV9 and TRBJ2-2, with 7 bases identical to TRBD1. Per the germline V gene, CDR1 is SGDLS and CDR2 is YYNGEE. After removal of 0 bases from V and 2 bases from J, the junction contained 7 bases not matched to a gene. The CDR3 has 17 residues. Written as DNA, the CDR3 is TGTGCCAGCAGCGTAGGCCTCGGGGACAGAAACACCGGGGAGCTGTTTTTT. Protein sequence: CASSVGLGDRNTGELFF.

Of note for this clone: The identical CDR3 is also encoded by other nucleotide sequences in the sample. The chain recombines TRBV6-5 with TRBJ1-1; D gene unclear. Trimming left V 6 bases short and J 8 bases short, with 10 bases between. The CDR3 has 11 residues. Per the germline V gene, CDR1 is MNHEY and CDR2 is SVGAGI. The CDR3 nucleotides are TGTGCCAGCAGCCTAGGGAGAGAAGCTTTCTTT. Its translation: CASSLGREAFF.

This clone has a single count. Other DNA sequences in this specimen translate into the identical CDR3. V and J are TRBV18 and TRBJ2-7; D may be TRBD1 or TRBD2 (5 bases each). V was pared by 6 bases and J by 1 base, with 7 bases between. Germline V gives CDR1 KGHSH, CDR2 LQKENI. This CDR3 contains 12 residues. The CDR3, as DNA: TGTGCCAGCTCTGGGGGTTCCTACGAGCAGTACTTC. It yields the protein CASSGGSYEQYF.

This clone showed up just once. The chain links TRBV6-5 to TRBJ2-2; D not resolved. Germline V gene data show CDR1 as MNHEY and CDR2 as SVGAGI. The CDR3 has 14 residues. The V gene lost 2 bases and the J gene lost 5 bases, with 9 bases spanning the gap. CDR3 loop: CASSYGPATGELFF. In nucleotides, the CDR3 is TGTGCCAGCAGTTACGGGCCAGCAACCGGGGAGCTGTTTTTT.

This chain uses TRBV7-9 with TRBJ2-7, with a possible D match to TRBD1 (6 bases). The CDR3 is 16 amino acids. The V gene's germline CDR1 is SEHNR and CDR2 FQNEAQ (reference sequence). Trimming took off 1 base at V and 3 bases at J, with 16 bases between the two ends. CDR3: CASSLEGWDTHYEQYF. CDR3 coding DNA: TGTGCCAGCAGCTTAGAGGGGTGGGACACTCACTACGAGCAGTACTTC.

J is TRBJ2-5 and V is TRBV5-1; TRBD2 matches at 13 bases. The CDR3 sequence is 16 residues long. V shed 4 bases and J 5 bases; nucleotides not matched to a gene: 8. Germline CDR1 reads SGHRS; CDR2 reads YFSETQ. The chain's CDR3 is CASSGGLAGISETQYF. DNA of the CDR3: TGCGCCAGCAGCGGGGGACTAGCGGGGATTAGTGAGACCCAGTACTTC.

The chain carries TRBV30 and TRBJ2-1, with D perhaps TRBD2 (5 bases). The CDR3 has 14 amino acids. Looked up from germline, CDR1 is GTSNPN and CDR2 is SVGIG (reference sequence). Trimming took off 5 bases at V and 4 bases at J, with 15 bases between the two ends. In nucleotides, the CDR3 is TGTGCCTGGGCACTAGGACCCTCGTACAATGAGCAGTTCTTC. Its translation is CAWALGPSYNEQFF. Filled out from reference TRBV30 and TRBJ2-1, the complete variable domain reads SQTIHQWPATLVQPVGSPLSLECTVEGTSNPNLYWYRQAAGRGLQLLFYSVGIGQISSEVPQNLSASRPQDRQFILSSKKLLLSDSGFYLCAWALGPSYNEQFFGPGTRLTVL.

The V gene is TRBV6-6, the J gene TRBJ1-4; tentatively, D is TRBD1 (5 bases). CDR3 size: 15 residues. Trimming took 6 bases from V and 5 from J, leaving 16 bases between them. Germline V lookup: CDR1 MNHNY, CDR2 SVGAGI (reference sequence). Here the CDR3 DNA reads TGTGCCAGCAGAACAATCGAGGGGTTAAATGAAAAACTGTTTTTT. Protein: CASRTIEGLNEKLFF.

The chain is built from TRBV30 and TRBJ2-7; the D gene is possibly TRBD2 (6 bases). The CDR3 loop spans 15 amino acids. The germline V gene encodes CDR1 GTSNPN and CDR2 SVGIG (reference sequence). V shed 3 bases and J shed 0 bases, with 15 bases lying between them. The CDR3 DNA reads TGTGCCTGGAGGCGGGGTGTCGGGGTCTCCTACGAGCAGTACTTC. Its translation is CAWRRGVGVSYEQYF. Full variable domain (rest looked up from reference TRBV30 and TRBJ2-7): SQTIHQWPATLVQPVGSPLSLECTVEGTSNPNLYWYRQAAGRGLQLLFYSVGIGQISSEVPQNLSASRPQDRQFILSSKKLLLSDSGFYLCAWRRGVGVSYEQYFGPGTRLTVT.

The rearrangement uses TRBV11-1 and TRBJ1-1; 7 bases fit TRBD1. This CDR3 contains 13 residues. Unmatched junction bases numbered 7, after V lost 1 base and J lost 11 bases. Germline CDR1 is SGHAT and CDR2 is FQDESV (reference sequence). The CDR3 DNA follows: TGTGCCAGCAGCTTAGGGGGACAGCCTCGGGCTTTCTTT. Protein: CASSLGGQPRAFF.

Details on this clone: The same CDR3 also results from other DNA sequences found in this sample. The V and J genes are TRBV6-5 and TRBJ1-2; 10 bases line up with TRBD1. The junction had 0 bases not matched to a gene; V was cut back by 2 bases and J by 0 bases. CDR1 is MNHEY, CDR2 SVGAGI, per germline. The CDR3 runs 15 residues. CDR3 bases: TGTGCCAGCAGTTACGGACAGGGGGCTAACTATGGCTACACCTTC. Translated, it gives CASSYGQGANYGYTF.

A word on this clone: Other DNA sequences from this sample encode an identical CDR3 as well. The chain links TRBV27 to TRBJ1-2, with D tentatively TRBD1 (6 bases). The CDR3 has 13 residues. V lost 3 bases to trimming and J lost 8 bases, with 13 bases between them. Germline loops: CDR1 MNHEY, CDR2 SMNVEV (reference sequence). The CDR3 DNA reads as TGTGCCAGCAGTTTGGCAGGGGTTGGAGGCTACACCTTC. Its protein is CASSLAGVGGYTF.

The chain employs TRBV5-4 and TRBJ2-1, with D possibly being TRBD2 (5 bases). The CDR3 runs 14 residues. Germline-derived CDR1 and CDR2 are SGHNT and YYREEE (reference sequence). V shed 1 base and J shed 6 bases, with 11 bases lying between them. CDR3 DNA sequence: TGTGCCAGCAGCTTGTACGGGATCGGCAATGAGCAGTTCTTC. Its protein is CASSLYGIGNEQFF.

This chain's CDR3 is CASRPNGGRYADTQYF. The CDR3, as DNA: TGTGCCAGCAGGCCGAACGGCGGGAGATACGCAGATACGCAGTATTTT. The chain couples TRBV5-4 to TRBJ2-3; 7 bases map to TRBD2. The CDR3 is 16 residues long. Germline CDR1 reads SGHNT; CDR2 reads YYREEE (reference sequence). V was pared by 5 bases and J by 4 bases, with 13 bases of the junction left unmatched.

About this clone: Additional DNA sequences in this sample encode the identical CDR3. V and J are TRBV18 and TRBJ1-6; no clear D. Looked up from germline, CDR1 is KGHSH and CDR2 is LQKENI. The CDR3 spans 12 residues. Trimming cost V 5 bases and J 3 bases, with 2 bases left between them. The CDR3 spells CASSFYNSPLHF. CDR3 nucleotides: TGTGCCAGCTCATTCTATAATTCACCCCTCCACTTT.

This sequence joins TRBV10-3 and TRBJ2-7, with D possibly TRBD2 on 6 matching bases. Germline CDR1 ENHRY, CDR2 SYGVKD. This CDR3 spans 13 amino acids. V was cut by 0 bases and J by 4 bases, with 7 bases left in between. In DNA form, the CDR3 reads TGTGCCATCAGTGAGTCGGAGGGGTACGAGCAGTACTTC. Translating it yields CAISESEGYEQYF.